This T cell receptor beta chain was captured by sequencing in a study of blood T cell repertoires in COVID-19. Study background: From the United States, Italy and Spain came samples of acute and convalescent COVID-19. PBMCs, B-cell-depleted T cells, or T cells provided the cDNA or gDNA that made up the material.

In the authors' methods: From reference gene primer amplification, estimates of nucleated cell counts were derived. Some clones are missing from TCRdb's copy, which holds only in-frame ones; the method was immunoSEQ multiplex PCR. D and trimming were read from the DNA, whereas the V and J calls and clone size are those reported in that table. The table shows 100,000 to 110,000 clones, with around four fifths occurring only once. The sequenced material came from peripheral blood. This TCR came from a man between 65 and 79 years old with active or convalescent COVID-19.

CDR3 protein: CASSLSGTGELFF. The DNA of the CDR3 is TGCGCCAGCAGCTTGAGCGGCACCGGGGAGCTGTTTTTT. The gene calls are TRBV5-1 and TRBJ2-2, with a possible D match to TRBD2 (5 bases). Trimming took 1 base from V and 4 from J, leaving 5 bases between them. Per the germline V gene, CDR1 is SGHRS and CDR2 is YFSETQ. The CDR3 extends over 13 amino acids.